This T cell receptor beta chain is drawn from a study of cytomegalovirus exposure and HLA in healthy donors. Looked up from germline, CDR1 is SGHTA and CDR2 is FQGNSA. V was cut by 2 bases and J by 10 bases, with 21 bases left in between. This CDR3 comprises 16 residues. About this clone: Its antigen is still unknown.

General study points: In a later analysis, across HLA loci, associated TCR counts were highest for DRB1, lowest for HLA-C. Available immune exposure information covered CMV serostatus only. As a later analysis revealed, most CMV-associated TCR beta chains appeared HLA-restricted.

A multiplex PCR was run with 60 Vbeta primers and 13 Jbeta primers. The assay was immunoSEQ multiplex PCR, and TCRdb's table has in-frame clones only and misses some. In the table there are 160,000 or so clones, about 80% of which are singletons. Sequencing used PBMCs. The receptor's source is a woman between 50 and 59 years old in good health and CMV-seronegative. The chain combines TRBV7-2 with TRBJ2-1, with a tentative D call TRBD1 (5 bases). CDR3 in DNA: TGTGCCAGCAGCTTATCTTCCAGGGTGGGTTTTGTGGAGCAGTTCTTC. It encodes CASSLSSRVGFVEQFF.